This record looks at one T cell receptor (beta chain) sequence and its context. Its antigen is still unknown. CDR3 length equals 15 residues. The V gene's germline CDR1 is MNHEY and CDR2 SVGAGI. The germline V and J ends were trimmed by 4 bases and 4 bases, with 16 bases remaining between them. This sample is drawn from a study of T cell responses to AZD1222 COVID-19 vaccine. Broader study findings: Clonal diversity was possibly underestimated, and white British individuals and females predominated among donors. After two AZD1222 doses, spike-specific TCR breadth and depth rose versus day 0.

Some clones are missing from TCRdb's copy, which holds only in-frame ones; the method was immunoSEQ multiplex PCR. Of some 80,000 clones listed, 88% are singletons. Sample: peripheral blood, taken 28 days after the second dose of the MenACWY control vaccine. This clonotype was obtained from an adult who received the MenACWY meningococcal vaccine as a control. The rearrangement joins TRBV6-5 to TRBJ1-2; no definite D call. CDR3 in DNA: TGTGCCAGCAGTTCCGCCACCATGGTTATCTATGGCTACACCTTC. Protein product: CASSSATMVIYGYTF.